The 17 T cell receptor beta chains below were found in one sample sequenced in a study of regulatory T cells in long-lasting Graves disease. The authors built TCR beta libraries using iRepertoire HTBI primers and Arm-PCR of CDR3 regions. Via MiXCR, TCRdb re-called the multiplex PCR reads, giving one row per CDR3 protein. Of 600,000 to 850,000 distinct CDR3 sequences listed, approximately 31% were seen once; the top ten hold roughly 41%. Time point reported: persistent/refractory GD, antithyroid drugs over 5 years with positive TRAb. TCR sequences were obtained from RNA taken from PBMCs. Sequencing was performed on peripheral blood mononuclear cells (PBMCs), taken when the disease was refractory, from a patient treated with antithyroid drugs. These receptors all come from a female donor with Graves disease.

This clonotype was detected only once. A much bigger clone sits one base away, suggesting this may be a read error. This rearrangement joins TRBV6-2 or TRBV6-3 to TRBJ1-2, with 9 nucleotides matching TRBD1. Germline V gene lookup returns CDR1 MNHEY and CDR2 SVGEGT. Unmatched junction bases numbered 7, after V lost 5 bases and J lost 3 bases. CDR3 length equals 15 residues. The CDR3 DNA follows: TGTGCCAGCAGTGTCACAGGGGGCAAGGACTATGGCTACACCTTC. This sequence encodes CASSVTGGKDYGYTF.

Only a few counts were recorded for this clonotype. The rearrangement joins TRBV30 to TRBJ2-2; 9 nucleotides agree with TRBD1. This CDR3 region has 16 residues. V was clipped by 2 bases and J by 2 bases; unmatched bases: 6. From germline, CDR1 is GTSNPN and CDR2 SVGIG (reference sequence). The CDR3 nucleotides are TGTGCCTGGAGTACAGGGGGCACATATAACACCGGGGAGCTGTTTTTT. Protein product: CAWSTGGTYNTGELFF.

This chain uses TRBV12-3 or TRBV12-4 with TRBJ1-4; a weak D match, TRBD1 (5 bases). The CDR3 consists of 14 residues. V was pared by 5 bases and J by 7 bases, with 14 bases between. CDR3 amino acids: CASSPWEGIEKLFF. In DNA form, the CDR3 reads TGTGCCAGCAGTCCCTGGGAGGGGATTGAAAAACTGTTTTTT.

The CDR3 reads CASSGRTGAEGPAFF. CDR3 nucleotide sequence: TGTGCCAGTAGTGGAAGGACAGGGGCGGAAGGGCCGGCTTTCTTT. V is TRBV19 and J is TRBJ1-1, with 9 bases lining up with TRBD1. Looked up from germline, CDR1 is LNHDA and CDR2 is SQIVND (reference sequence). The CDR3 extends over 15 amino acids. V gave up 5 bases and J gave up 11 bases; unmatched junction bases: 15.

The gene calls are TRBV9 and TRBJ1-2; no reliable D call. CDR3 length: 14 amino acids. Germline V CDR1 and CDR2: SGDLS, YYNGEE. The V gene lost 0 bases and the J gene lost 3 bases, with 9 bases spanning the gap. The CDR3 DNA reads TGTGCCAGCAGCGTAGAGAGGCAGGACTATGGCTACACCTTC. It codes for CASSVERQDYGYTF.

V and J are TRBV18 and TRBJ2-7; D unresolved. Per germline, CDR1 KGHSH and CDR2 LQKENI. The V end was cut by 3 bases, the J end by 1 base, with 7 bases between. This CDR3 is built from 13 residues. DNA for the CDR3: TGTGCCAGCTCACCGGGTATGTCCTACGAGCAGTACTTC. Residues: CASSPGMSYEQYF.

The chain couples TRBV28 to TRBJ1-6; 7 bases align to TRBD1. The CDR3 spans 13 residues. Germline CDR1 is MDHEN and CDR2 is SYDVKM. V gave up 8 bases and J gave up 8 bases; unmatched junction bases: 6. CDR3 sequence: CASRDRYYSPLHF. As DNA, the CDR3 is TGTGCCAGCCGGGACAGATACTATTCACCCCTCCACTTT.

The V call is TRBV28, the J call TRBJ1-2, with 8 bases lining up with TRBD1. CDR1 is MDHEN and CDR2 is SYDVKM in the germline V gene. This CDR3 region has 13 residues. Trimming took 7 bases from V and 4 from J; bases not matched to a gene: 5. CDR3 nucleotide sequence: TGTGCCAGCACCACAGGGGGTTCCTATGGCTACACCTTC. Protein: CASTTGGSYGYTF.

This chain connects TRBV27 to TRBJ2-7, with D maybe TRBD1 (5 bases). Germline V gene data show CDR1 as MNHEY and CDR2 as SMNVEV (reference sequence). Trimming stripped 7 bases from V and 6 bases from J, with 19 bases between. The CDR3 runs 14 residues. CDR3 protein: CASTAPGNPPEQYF. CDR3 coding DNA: TGTGCCAGCACAGCGCCAGGGAATCCCCCCGAGCAGTACTTC.

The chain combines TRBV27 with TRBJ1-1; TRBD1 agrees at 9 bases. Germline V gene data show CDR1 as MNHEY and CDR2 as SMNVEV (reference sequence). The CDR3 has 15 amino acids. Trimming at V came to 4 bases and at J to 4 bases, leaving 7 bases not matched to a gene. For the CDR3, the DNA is TGTGCCAGCAGTTCATTACAGGGGGCCTTCACTGAAGCTTTCTTT. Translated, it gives CASSSLQGAFTEAFF.

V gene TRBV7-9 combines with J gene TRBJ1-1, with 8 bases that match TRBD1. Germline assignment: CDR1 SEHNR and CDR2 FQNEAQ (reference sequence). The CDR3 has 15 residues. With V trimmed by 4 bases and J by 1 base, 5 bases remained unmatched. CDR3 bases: TGTGCCAGCAGCTCCGGACAGGGTGAGAACACTGAAGCTTTCTTT. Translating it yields CASSSGQGENTEAFF.

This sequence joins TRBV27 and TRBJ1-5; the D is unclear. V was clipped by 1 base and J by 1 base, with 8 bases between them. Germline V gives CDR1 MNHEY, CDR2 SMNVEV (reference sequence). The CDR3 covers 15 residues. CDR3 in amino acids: CASSLLRGSNQPQHF. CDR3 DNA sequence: TGTGCCAGCAGTTTATTACGGGGAAGCAATCAGCCCCAGCATTTT.

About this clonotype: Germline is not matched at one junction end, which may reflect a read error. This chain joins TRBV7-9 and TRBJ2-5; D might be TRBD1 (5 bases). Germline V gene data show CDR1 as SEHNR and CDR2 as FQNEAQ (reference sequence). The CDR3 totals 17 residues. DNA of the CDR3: TGTGCCAGCAGCTTATCAAGCTGGGGCCGACATCAAGAGACCCGGTACTTC. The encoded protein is CASSLSSWGRHQETRYF.

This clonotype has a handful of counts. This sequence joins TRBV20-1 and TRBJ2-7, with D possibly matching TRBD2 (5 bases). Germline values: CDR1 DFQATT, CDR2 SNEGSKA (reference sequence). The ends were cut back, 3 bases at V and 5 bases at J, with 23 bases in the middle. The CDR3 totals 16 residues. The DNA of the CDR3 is TGCAGTGCTAGTGGATTCAGTGAGGGAGCAAGTAACGAGCAGTACTTC. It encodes CSASGFSEGASNEQYF.

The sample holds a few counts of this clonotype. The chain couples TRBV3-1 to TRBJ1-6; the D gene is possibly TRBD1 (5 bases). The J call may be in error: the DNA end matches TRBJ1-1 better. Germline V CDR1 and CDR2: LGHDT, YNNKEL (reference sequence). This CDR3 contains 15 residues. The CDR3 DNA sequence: TGTGCCAGCAGCCAAGTACCCCGAGGGGATACTGAAGCTTTCTTT. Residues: CASSQVPRGDTEAFF.

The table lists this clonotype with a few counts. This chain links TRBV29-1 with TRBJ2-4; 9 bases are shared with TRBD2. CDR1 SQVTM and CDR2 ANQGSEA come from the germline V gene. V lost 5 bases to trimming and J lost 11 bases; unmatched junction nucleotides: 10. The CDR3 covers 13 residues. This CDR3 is CSVHGGRGGFQYF. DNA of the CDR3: TGCAGCGTTCACGGCGGGAGGGGAGGTTTTCAGTACTTC.

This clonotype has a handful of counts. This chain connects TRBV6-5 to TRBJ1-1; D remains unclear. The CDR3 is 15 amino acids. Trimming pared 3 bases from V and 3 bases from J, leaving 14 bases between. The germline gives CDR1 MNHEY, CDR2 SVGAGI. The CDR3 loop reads CASSYGTLGDTEAFF. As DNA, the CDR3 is TGTGCCAGCAGTTATGGCACCCTGGGAGACACTGAAGCTTTCTTT.